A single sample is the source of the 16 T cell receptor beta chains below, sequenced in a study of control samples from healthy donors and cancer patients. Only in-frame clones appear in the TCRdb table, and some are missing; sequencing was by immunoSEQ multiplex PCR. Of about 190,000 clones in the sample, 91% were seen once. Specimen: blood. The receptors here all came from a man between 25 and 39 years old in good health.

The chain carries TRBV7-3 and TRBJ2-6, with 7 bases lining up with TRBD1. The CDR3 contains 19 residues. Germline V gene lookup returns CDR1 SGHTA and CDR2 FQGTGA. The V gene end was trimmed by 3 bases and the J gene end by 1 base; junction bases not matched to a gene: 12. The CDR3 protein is CASSFRWDRKLSGANVLTF. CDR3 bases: TGTGCCAGCAGCTTTCGTTGGGACAGAAAATTATCTGGGGCCAACGTCCTGACTTTC.

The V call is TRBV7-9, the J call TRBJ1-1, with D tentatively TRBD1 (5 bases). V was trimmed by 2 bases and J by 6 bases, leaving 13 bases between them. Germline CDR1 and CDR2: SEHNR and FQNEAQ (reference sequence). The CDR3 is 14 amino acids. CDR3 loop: CASSLSRGKSEAFF. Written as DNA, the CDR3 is TGTGCCAGCAGCTTATCACGGGGGAAGTCTGAAGCTTTCTTT.

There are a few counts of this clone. The CDR3 DNA reads TGTGCCAGTAGTGTGGGGATTTCAACTAATGAAAAACTGTTTTTT. Encoded protein: CASSVGISTNEKLFF. V gene TRBV19 combines with J gene TRBJ1-4; D is unresolved. V was clipped by 5 bases and J by 0 bases, with 10 bases between them. The CDR3 contains 15 residues. Germline V gene sequence: CDR1 LNHDA, CDR2 SQIVND (reference sequence).

The CDR3 nucleotides read TGTGCCAGCAGCCTCACCGGGACAGGGGGCGCCGAGCAGTACTTC. This codes for CASSLTGTGGAEQYF. The chain couples TRBV11-3 to TRBJ2-7; 12 bases are shared with TRBD1. Germline V lookup: CDR1 SGHNT, CDR2 YENEEA. V shed 5 bases, J shed 6 bases, and the junction held 8 bases outside the gene matches. The CDR3 is 15 residues long.

Written as DNA, the CDR3 is TGTGCCAGCAGGTACCAAGAGACCCAGTACTTC. This encodes CASRYQETQYF. The chain has TRBV3-1 (or the pseudogene TRBV3-2) and TRBJ2-5; no definite D call. There are 11 residues in the CDR3. The ends were cut back, 6 bases at V and 0 bases at J, with 2 bases in the middle. Germline assignment: CDR1 LGHDT and CDR2 YNNKEL (reference sequence).

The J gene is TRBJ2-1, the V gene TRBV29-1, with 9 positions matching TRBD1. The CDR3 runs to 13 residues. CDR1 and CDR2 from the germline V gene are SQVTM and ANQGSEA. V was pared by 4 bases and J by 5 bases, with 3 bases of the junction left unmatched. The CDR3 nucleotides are TGCAGCGTTGGTGGGACAGGGCACAATGAGCAGTTCTTC. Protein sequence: CSVGGTGHNEQFF.

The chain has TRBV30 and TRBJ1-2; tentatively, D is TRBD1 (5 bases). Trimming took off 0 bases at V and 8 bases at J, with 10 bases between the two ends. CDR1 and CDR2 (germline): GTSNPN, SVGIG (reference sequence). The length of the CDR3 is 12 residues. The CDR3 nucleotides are TGTGCCTGGAGTGTAGATGGGGACGGCTACACCTTC. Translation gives CAWSVDGDGYTF.

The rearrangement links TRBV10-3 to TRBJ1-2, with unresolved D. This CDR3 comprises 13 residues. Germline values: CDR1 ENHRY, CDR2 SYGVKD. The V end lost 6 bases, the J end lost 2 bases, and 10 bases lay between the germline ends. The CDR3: CAIRVQRNYGYTF. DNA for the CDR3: TGTGCCATCAGAGTCCAGAGGAACTATGGCTACACCTTC.

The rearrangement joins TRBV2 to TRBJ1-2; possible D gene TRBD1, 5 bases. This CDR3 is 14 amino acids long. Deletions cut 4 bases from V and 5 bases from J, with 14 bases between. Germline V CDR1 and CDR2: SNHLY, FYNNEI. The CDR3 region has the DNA TGTGCCAGCAGTGTGGGTGGGGGTTCGTATGGCTACACCTTC. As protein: CASSVGGGSYGYTF.

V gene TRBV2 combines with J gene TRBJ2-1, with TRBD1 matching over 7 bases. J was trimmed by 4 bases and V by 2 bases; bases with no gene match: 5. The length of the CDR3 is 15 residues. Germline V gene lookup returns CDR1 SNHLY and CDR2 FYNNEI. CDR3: CASSERGRGYNEQFF. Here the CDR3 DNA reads TGTGCCAGCAGTGAAAGAGGCAGGGGGTACAATGAGCAGTTCTTC. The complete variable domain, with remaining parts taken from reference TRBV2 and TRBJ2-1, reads EPEVTQTPSHQVTQMGQEVILRCVPISNHLYFYWYRQILGQKVEFLVSFYNNEISEKSEIFDDQFSVERPDGSNFTLKIRSTKLEDSAMYFCASSERGRGYNEQFFGPGTRLTVL.

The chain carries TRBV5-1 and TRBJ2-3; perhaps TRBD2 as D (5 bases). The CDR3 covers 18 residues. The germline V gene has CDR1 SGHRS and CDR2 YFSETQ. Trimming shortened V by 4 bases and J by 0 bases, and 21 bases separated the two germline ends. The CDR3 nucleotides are TGCGCCAGCAGCCCCTTAGGGTTCGCGCGGACTAGCACAGATACGCAGTATTTT. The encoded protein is CASSPLGFARTSTDTQYF. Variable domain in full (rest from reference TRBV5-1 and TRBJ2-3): KAGVTQTPRYLIKTRGQQVTLSCSPISGHRSVSWYQQTPGQGLQFLFEYFSETQRNKGNFPGRFSGRQFSNSRSEMNVSTLELGDSALYLCASSPLGFARTSTDTQYFGPGTRLTVL.

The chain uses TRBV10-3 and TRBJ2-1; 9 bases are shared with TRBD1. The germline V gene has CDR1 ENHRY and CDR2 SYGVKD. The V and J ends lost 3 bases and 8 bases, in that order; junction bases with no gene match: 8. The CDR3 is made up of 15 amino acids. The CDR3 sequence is CAISEKGQGTDEQFF. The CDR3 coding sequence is TGTGCCATCAGTGAAAAGGGACAGGGTACCGATGAGCAGTTCTTC.

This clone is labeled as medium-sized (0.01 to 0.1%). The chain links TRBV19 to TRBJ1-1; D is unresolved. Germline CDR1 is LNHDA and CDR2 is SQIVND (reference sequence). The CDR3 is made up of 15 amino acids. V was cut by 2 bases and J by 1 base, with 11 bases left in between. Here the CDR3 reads CASSIFFTANTEAFF. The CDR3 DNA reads TGTGCCAGTAGTATATTCTTCACGGCGAACACTGAAGCTTTCTTT.

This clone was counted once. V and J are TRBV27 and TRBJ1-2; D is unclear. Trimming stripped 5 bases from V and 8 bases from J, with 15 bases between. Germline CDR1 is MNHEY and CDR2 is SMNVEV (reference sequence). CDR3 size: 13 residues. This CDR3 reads CASSRSGLWGYTF. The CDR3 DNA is TGTGCCAGCAGTCGCTCGGGGTTGTGGGGCTACACCTTC.

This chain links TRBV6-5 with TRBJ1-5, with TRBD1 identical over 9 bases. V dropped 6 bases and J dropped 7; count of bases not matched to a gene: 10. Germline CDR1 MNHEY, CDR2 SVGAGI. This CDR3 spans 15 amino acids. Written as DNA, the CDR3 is TGTGCCAGCAGCTCTGGCGGACAGGGGAGCCAGCCCCAGCATTTT. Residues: CASSSGGQGSQPQHF.

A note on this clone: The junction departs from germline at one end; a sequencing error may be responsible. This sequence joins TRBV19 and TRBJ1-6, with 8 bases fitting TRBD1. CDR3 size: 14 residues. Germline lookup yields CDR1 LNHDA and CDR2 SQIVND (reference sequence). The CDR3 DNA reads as TGTGCCAGTCTTCCAGGGGGCTATCATTCACCCCTCCACTTT. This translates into CASLPGGYHSPLHF.